The entry that follows covers one TCR beta chain sequence. What it binds is not known. Germline CDR1 DFQATT, CDR2 SNEGSKA (reference sequence). V lost 3 bases and J lost 7, with 19 bases in between. The CDR3 is 15 residues long. Before thyroid surgery, none of the patients had received any treatment. Under the authors' procedure: For papillary thyroid cancer, a distant-metastasis classifier was constructed from CDR3 differences observed across clinicopathological groups. TCRdb redid the clone calls on the PCR reads using MiXCR. TCRdb, not the authors, supplied the V and J calls. The repertoire has some 20,000 clones, more than 15% of them found once; the top ten carry under 20%. This specimen belongs to a study of metastatic and nonmetastatic thyroid tumors. The wider study: Repertoire data that came from the blood and tumor or nodule tissue of malignant and benign thyroid patients were compared. Broader study findings: Malignant thyroid tumors reportedly exceeded benign nodules significantly in TCR beta diversity, with the difference appearing in blood and tumor.

The chain joins TRBV20-1 to TRBJ1-5; D may be TRBD1 (6 bases). This TCR was recovered from a female donor with papillary thyroid cancer or a benign thyroid nodule (not recorded which). Some clones in this sample may be carry-over from other donors' samples. Sequenced sample: blood. The CDR3: CSASPTGSSGQPQHF. For the CDR3, the DNA is TGCAGTGCTAGTCCCACAGGGAGTAGTGGACAGCCCCAGCATTTT.